Sequencing of this T cell receptor beta chain was carried out in a study of T cells in narcolepsy (dated by TCRdb to between 2017 and 2018). For context, the study as a whole: Patients with narcolepsy type 1 or type 2 (NT1, NT2) and healthy control donors were enrolled in the study. Autoreactive T cells targeting hypocretin neuron self-antigens (hypocretin, TRIB2) were sought in narcolepsy patients, and TCR Vbeta sequencing was used to track clonotypes in blood and CSF.

On the study overall, not on this receptor specifically: Patients and controls had similar numbers of sequenced blood memory CD4+ clonotypes, with averages of around 40,000 in patients and around 36,000 in controls. No sequences matching autoreactive T cell clones were contained in some blood memory CD4+ repertoires from patients and controls. In plots comparing CSF and blood CD4+ T cell clonotypes from the same patient, HCRT-specific and TRIB2-specific autoreactive clonotypes were highlighted. According to the report, autoreactive clonotypes were detected serially in the blood of the same patients and of different patients, but not in healthy controls.

Library prep was done by the immunoSEQ multiplex PCR assay. What TCRdb holds here is the immuneACCESS table cut down to in-frame rearrangements. Part of the clones is not present; checked against another copy, under half of the missing clones reflect an unresolved V gene, and the others are unexplained. Across this sample there are around 30,000 clones, with roughly 78% seen only once. Together, the top ten hold about 1.2% of the sample. Taken from the germline V gene, the CDR1 and CDR2 loops are SGDLS and YYNGEE. V loses 3 bases at its end and J loses 2 bases; junction bases beyond the gene matches: 9. Including cysteine and phenylalanine, the CDR3 has 16 amino acids. Only CDR3 DNA remains: 48 bases, in frame from the first base. For TCR Vbeta sequencing, memory CD4+ T cells were sorted ex vivo from the peripheral blood of both healthy controls and narcolepsy patients. This clone was detected only once. The antigen this receptor binds is unknown. No much larger clonotype is one base removed from it; base qualities were not supplied.

The sequence was obtained from a human donor with narcolepsy. The rearrangement joined TRBV9 to TRBJ2-3, and 7 junction bases match TRBD1. The specimen sequenced was CD45RA- memory CD4+ T cells from PBMCs. Per the publication, the cell subset or site label means: memory T cells sorted ex vivo from peripheral blood. The CDR3 region: CASSENPGQLTDTQYF. The DNA reads TGTGCCAGCAGCGAAAACCCGGGACAGCTCACAGATACGCAGTATTTT.